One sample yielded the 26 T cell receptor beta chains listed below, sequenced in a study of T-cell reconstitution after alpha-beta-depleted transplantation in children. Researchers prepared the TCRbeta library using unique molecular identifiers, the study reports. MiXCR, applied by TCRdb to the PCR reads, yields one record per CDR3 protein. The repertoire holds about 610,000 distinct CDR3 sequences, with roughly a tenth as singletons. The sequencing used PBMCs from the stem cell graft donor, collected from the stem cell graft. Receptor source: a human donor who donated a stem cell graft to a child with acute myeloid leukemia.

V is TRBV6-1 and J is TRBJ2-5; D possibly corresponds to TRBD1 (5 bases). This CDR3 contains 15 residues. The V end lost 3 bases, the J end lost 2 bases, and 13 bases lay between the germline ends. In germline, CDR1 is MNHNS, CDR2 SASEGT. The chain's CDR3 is CASSETLSGQETQYF. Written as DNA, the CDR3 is TGTGCCAGCAGTGAGACTCTCTCAGGGCAAGAGACCCAGTACTTC.

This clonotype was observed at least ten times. CDR3 sequence: CASSLLAGDPDTQYF. DNA for the CDR3: TGTGCCAGCAGCCTACTAGCGGGAGATCCAGATACGCAGTATTTT. The rearrangement joins TRBV7-2 to TRBJ2-3, with TRBD2 identical over 11 bases. In germline, CDR1 is SGHTA, CDR2 FQGNSA. The CDR3 has 15 residues. The trim removed 5 bases at V and 4 bases at J, leaving 5 bases unmatched.

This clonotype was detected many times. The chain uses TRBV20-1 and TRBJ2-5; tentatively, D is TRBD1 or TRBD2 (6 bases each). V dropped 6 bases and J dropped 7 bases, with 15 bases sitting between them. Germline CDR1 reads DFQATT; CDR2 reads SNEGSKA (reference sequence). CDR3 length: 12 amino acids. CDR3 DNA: TGCAGTGCATCGGGGGACATTGGGACCCAGTACTTC. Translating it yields CSASGDIGTQYF.

CDR3 nucleotide sequence: TGCGCCAGCAGCCCGGGGACGCATTACACCGGGGAGCTGTTTTTT. This encodes CASSPGTHYTGELFF. The chain carries TRBV5-1 and TRBJ2-2; tentatively, D is TRBD1 or TRBD2 (5 bases each). CDR1 is SGHRS, CDR2 YFSETQ, per germline. Trimming pared 4 bases from V and 3 bases from J, leaving 13 bases between. The CDR3 has 15 amino acids.

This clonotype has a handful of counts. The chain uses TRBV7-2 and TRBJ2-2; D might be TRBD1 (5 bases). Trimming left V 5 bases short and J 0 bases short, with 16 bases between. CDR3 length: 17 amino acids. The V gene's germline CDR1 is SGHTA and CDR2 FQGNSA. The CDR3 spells CASSQETARANTGELFF. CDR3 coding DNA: TGTGCCAGCAGCCAAGAGACGGCCAGGGCGAACACCGGGGAGCTGTTTTTT.

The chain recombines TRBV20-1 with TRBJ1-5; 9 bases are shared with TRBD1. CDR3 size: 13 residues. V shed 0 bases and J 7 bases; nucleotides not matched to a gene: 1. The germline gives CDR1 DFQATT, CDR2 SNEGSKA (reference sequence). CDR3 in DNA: TGCAGTGCTAGAGAGACAGGGGGACAGCCCCAGCATTTT. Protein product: CSARETGGQPQHF.

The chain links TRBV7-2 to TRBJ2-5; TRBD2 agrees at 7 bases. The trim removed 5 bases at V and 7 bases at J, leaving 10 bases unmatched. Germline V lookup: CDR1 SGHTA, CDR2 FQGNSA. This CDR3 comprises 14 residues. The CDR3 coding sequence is TGTGCCAGCAGCGCGGGGGACCCGGGAGTGACCCAGTACTTC. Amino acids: CASSAGDPGVTQYF.

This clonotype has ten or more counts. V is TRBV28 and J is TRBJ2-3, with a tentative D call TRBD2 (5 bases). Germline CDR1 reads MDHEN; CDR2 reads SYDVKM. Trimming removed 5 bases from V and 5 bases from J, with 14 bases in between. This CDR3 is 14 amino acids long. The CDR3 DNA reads TGTGCCAGCAGTCCTCGGGCGGGCAGAGATACGCAGTATTTT. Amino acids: CASSPRAGRDTQYF.

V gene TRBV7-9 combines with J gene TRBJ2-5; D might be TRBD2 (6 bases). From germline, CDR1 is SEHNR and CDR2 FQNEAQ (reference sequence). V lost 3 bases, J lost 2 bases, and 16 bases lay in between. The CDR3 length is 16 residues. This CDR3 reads CASSFQGGGTQETQYF. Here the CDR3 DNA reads TGTGCCAGCAGCTTTCAGGGTGGAGGGACGCAAGAGACCCAGTACTTC.

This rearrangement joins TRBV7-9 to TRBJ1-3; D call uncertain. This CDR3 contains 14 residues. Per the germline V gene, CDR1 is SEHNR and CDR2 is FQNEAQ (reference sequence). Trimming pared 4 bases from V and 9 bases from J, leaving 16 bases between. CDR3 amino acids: CASSSAEKRGTIYF. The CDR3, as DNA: TGTGCCAGCAGCTCCGCGGAGAAGCGTGGCACCATATATTTT. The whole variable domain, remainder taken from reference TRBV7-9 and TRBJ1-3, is DTGVSQNPRHKITKRGQNVTFRCDPISEHNRLYWYRQTLGQGPEFLTYFQNEAQLEKSRLLSDRFSAERPKGSFSTLEIQRTEQGDSAMYLCASSSAEKRGTIYFGEGSWLTVV.

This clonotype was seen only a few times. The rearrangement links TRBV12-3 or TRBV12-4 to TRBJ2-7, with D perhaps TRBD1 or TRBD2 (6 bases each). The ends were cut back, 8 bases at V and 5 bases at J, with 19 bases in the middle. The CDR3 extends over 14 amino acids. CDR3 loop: CASRGQGILHEQYF. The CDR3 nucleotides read TGTGCCAGCCGGGGGCAGGGCATACTCCACGAGCAGTACTTC.

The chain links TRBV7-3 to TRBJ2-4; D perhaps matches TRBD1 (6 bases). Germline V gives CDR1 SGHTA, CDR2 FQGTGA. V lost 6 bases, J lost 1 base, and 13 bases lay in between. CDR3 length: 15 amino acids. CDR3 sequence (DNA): TGTGCCAGCAGTCCTACAGGGATGGCCAAAAACATTCAGTACTTC. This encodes CASSPTGMAKNIQYF.

The DNA for the CDR3 is TGTGCCAGCACCCAGACAGGGGAGGGGACTGAAGCTTTCTTT. This sequence encodes CASTQTGEGTEAFF. The V and J genes are TRBV27 and TRBJ1-1; 8 bases are a match to TRBD1. With 7 bases clipped from V and 5 bases from J, the junction kept 9 bases outside the gene matches. Per germline, CDR1 MNHEY and CDR2 SMNVEV (reference sequence). There are 14 residues in the CDR3.

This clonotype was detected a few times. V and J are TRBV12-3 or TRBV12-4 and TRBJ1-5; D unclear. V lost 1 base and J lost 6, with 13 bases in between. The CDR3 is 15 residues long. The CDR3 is CASSLGSEAAQPQHF. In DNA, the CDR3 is TGTGCCAGCAGTTTAGGGTCGGAGGCAGCTCAGCCCCAGCATTTT.

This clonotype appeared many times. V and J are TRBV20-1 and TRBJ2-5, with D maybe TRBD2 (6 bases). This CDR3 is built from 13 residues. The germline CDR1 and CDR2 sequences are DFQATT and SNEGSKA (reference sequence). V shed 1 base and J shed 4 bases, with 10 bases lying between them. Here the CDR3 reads CSARGQGGETQYF. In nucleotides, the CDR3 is TGCAGTGCTAGAGGTCAGGGAGGAGAGACCCAGTACTTC.

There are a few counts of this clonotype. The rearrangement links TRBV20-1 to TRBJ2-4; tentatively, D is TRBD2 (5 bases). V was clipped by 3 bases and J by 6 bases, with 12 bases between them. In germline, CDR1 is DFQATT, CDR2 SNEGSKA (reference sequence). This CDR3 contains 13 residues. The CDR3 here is CSARADYGNIQYF. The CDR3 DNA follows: TGCAGTGCTAGGGCTGACTACGGAAACATTCAGTACTTC.

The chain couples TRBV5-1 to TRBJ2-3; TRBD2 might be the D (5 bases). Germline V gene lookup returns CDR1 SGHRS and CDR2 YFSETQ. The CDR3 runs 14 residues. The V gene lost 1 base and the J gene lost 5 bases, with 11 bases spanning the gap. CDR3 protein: CASSLSRGGDTQYF. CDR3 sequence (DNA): TGCGCCAGCAGCTTGTCCCGGGGTGGAGATACGCAGTATTTT.

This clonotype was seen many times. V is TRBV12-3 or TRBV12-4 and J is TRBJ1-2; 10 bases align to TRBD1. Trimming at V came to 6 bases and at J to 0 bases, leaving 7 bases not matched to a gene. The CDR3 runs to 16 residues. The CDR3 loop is CASSQRTGGPNYGYTF. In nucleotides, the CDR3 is TGTGCCAGCAGCCAAAGGACAGGGGGACCTAACTATGGCTACACCTTC.

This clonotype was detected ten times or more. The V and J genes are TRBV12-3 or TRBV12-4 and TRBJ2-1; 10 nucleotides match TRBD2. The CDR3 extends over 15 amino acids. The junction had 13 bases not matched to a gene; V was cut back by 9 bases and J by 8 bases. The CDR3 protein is CASSRRTSGFHEQFF. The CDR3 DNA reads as TGTGCCAGTTCTAGGAGGACTAGCGGTTTCCATGAGCAGTTCTTC.

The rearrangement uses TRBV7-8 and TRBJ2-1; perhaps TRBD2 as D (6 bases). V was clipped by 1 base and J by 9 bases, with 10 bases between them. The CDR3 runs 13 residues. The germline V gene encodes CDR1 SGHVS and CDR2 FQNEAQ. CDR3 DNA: TGTGCCAGCAGCTTAGGAGTCGGGGGTGAGCAGTTCTTC. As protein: CASSLGVGGEQFF. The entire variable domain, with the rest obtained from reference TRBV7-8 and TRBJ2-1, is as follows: GAGVSQSPRYKVAKRGQDVALRCDPISGHVSLFWYQQALGQGPEFLTYFQNEAQLDKSGLPSDRFFAERPEGSVSTLKIQRTQQEDSAVYLCASSLGVGGEQFFGPGTRLTVL.

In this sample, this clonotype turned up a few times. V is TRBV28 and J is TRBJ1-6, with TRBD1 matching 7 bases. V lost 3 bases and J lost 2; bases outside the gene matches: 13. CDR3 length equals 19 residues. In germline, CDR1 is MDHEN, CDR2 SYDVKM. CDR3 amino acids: CASSLSGRTGRPYNSPLHF. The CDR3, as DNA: TGTGCCAGCAGTTTGTCGGGGCGGACAGGACGCCCCTATAATTCACCCCTCCACTTT.

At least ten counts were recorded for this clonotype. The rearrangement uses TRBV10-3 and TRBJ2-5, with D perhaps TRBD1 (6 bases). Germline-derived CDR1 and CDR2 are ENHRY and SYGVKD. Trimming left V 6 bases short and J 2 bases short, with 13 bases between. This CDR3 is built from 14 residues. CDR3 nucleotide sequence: TGTGCCATCAGCCCCCGGGACAATCAAGAGACCCAGTACTTC. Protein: CAISPRDNQETQYF.

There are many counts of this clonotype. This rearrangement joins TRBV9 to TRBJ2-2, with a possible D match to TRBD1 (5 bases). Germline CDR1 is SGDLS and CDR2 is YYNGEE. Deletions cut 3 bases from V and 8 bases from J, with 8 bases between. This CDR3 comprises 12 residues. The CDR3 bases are TGTGCCAGCAGCGCCAGGGAAGGGGAGCTGTTTTTT. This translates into CASSAREGELFF.

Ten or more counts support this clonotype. This CDR3 is CASSALSGDTEAFF. The CDR3 DNA is TGTGCCAGCAGTGCCCTATCAGGCGACACTGAAGCTTTCTTT. The chain employs TRBV6-1 and TRBJ1-1; no clear D gene. V dropped 4 bases and J dropped 3 bases, with 12 bases sitting between them. CDR3 length equals 14 residues. Looked up from germline, CDR1 is MNHNS and CDR2 is SASEGT.

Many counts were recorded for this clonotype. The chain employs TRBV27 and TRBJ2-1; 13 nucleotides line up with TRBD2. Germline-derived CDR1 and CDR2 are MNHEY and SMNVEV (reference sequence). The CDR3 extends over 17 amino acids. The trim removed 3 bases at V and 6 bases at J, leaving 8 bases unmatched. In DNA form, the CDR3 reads TGTGCCAGCAGTTTGGGGGCCGGGACTAGCGGGGTCAATGAGCAGTTCTTC. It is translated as CASSLGAGTSGVNEQFF.

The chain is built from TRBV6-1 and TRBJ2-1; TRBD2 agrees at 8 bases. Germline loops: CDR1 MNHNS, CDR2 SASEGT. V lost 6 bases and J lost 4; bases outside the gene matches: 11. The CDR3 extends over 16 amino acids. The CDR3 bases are TGTGCCAGCAGACCAGCAGGGAGCGGGAGTTACAATGAGCAGTTCTTC. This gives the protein CASRPAGSGSYNEQFF.